Each of the 12 T cell receptor beta chains below was sequenced from the same sample in a study of control samples from healthy donors and cancer patients (dated by TCRdb to about 2020). The protocol used for the library was the immunoSEQ multiplex PCR assay. Here the immuneACCESS table is served through TCRdb, limited to in-frame sequences with V and J called. Missing clones are a known gap in these copies; in checked studies unresolved V genes cover under half, and the rest lacks a known reason. The sample yields around 250,000 clones; around 79% were counted once. Together, the top ten hold 13% of the sample. Input material: PBMCs. The source of these receptors is a woman aged 55-70 years with lung cancer.

V is TRBV28 and J is TRBJ2-7; 13 nucleotides line up with TRBD2. V gave up 0 bases and J gave up 3 bases; unmatched junction bases: 2. CDR3 length: 16 amino acids. Germline V gene sequence: CDR1 MDHEN, CDR2 SYDVKM. CDR3 DNA sequence: TGTGCCAGCAGTTTATGGGGACTAGCGGGACACTACGAGCAGTACTTC. The encoded protein is CASSLWGLAGHYEQYF.

The rearrangement uses TRBV28 and TRBJ1-1; D remains ambiguous. Trimming took 3 bases from V and 2 from J, leaving 13 bases between them. Per germline, CDR1 MDHEN and CDR2 SYDVKM. The CDR3 consists of 15 residues. CDR3 nucleotides: TGTGCCAGCAGTTTGGCTTGGCAGCTAAACACTGAAGCTTTCTTT. Its protein product is CASSLAWQLNTEAFF.

The chain couples TRBV27 to TRBJ2-1; TRBD1 matches at 9 bases. Germline assignment: CDR1 MNHEY and CDR2 SMNVEV (reference sequence). This CDR3 has 17 amino acids. Losses at the gene ends were 6 bases for V and 9 bases for J; bases not matched to a gene: 18. CDR3: CASRGKPGQGMGGEQFF. The CDR3 region has the DNA TGTGCCAGCAGAGGGAAACCGGGACAGGGTATGGGTGGTGAGCAGTTCTTC.

V and J are TRBV7-9 and TRBJ2-2, with D unclear. The CDR3 consists of 14 residues. V was clipped by 0 bases and J by 5 bases, with 7 bases between them. Looked up from germline, CDR1 is SEHNR and CDR2 is FQNEAQ (reference sequence). CDR3 DNA: TGTGCCAGCAGCTTAGCGCACGGGACCGGGGAGCTGTTTTTT. Amino acids: CASSLAHGTGELFF.

V is TRBV4-1 and J is TRBJ1-3, with D perhaps matching TRBD1 (6 bases). Germline-derived CDR1 and CDR2 are MGHRA and YSYEKL. V lost 2 bases and J lost 7, with 18 bases in between. The CDR3 loop spans 16 amino acids. In DNA form, the CDR3 reads TGCGCCAGCAGCCAACCGACCCAGGGGTCGGGGAACACCATATATTTT. This encodes CASSQPTQGSGNTIYF.

This chain connects TRBV5-1 to TRBJ2-1; no reliable D call. This CDR3 comprises 15 residues. Germline loops: CDR1 SGHRS, CDR2 YFSETQ. V lost 3 bases, J lost 2 bases, and 12 bases lay in between. The CDR3 DNA reads as TGCGCCAGCAGCTCGGTGGGCGGACCCTACAATGAGCAGTTCTTC. The encoded protein is CASSSVGGPYNEQFF. The entire variable domain, with the rest obtained from reference TRBV5-1 and TRBJ2-1, is as follows: KAGVTQTPRYLIKTRGQQVTLSCSPISGHRSVSWYQQTPGQGLQFLFEYFSETQRNKGNFPGRFSGRQFSNSRSEMNVSTLELGDSALYLCASSSVGGPYNEQFFGPGTRLTVL.

The chain has TRBV6-5 and TRBJ2-1, with D maybe TRBD2 (5 bases). Germline V CDR1 and CDR2: MNHEY, SVGAGI. This CDR3 region has 12 residues. V was clipped by 6 bases and J by 14 bases, with 17 bases between them. In nucleotides, the CDR3 is TGTGCCAGCAGGGCACCTGGGCCGACTAAGTTCTTC. Amino acids: CASRAPGPTKFF.

The chain has TRBV28 and TRBJ2-7; the D is unclear. Germline loops: CDR1 MDHEN, CDR2 SYDVKM. The CDR3 runs 13 residues. Trimming removed 2 bases at V and 5 bases at J, with 10 bases between. CDR3 bases: TGTGCCAGCAGTTTAAAGGGCCTCCACGAGCAGTACTTC. Its translation is CASSLKGLHEQYF. The variable domain in full, with the rest retrieved from reference TRBV28 and TRBJ2-7, is DVKVTQSSRYLVKRTGEKVFLECVQDMDHENMFWYRQDPGLGLRLIYFSYDVKMKEKGDIPEGYSVSREKKERFSLILESASTNQTSMYLCASSLKGLHEQYFGPGTRLTVT.

The chain has TRBV27 and TRBJ1-2, with 7 bases that match TRBD1. This CDR3 has 16 amino acids. Germline V lookup: CDR1 MNHEY, CDR2 SMNVEV (reference sequence). With V trimmed by 0 bases and J by 8 bases, 12 bases remained unmatched. This CDR3 is CASSLSWQGVWGGYTF. The CDR3 DNA follows: TGTGCCAGCAGTTTATCGTGGCAGGGGGTATGGGGAGGCTACACCTTC.

This clone was seen more than once but under ten times. The chain combines TRBV28 with TRBJ1-1; D uncertain. The V gene's germline CDR1 is MDHEN and CDR2 SYDVKM. This CDR3 is built from 13 residues. V lost 9 bases and J lost 1, with 12 bases in between. The CDR3 loop is CASRPEPNTEAFF. The CDR3 DNA follows: TGTGCCAGTCGACCTGAACCGAACACTGAAGCTTTCTTT.

J is TRBJ1-5 and V is TRBV2; no definite D call. The germline CDR1 and CDR2 sequences are SNHLY and FYNNEI. The length of the CDR3 is 12 residues. Trimming pared 10 bases from V and 3 bases from J, leaving 10 bases between. DNA of the CDR3: TGTGCCACCTCCGGGAACAATCAGCCCCAGCATTTT. Translated: CATSGNNQPQHF.

There are a few counts of this clone. The V gene is TRBV28, the J gene TRBJ1-2; no clear D. CDR3 length: 15 residues. Deletions cut 7 bases from V and 4 bases from J, with 19 bases between. Germline V lookup: CDR1 MDHEN, CDR2 SYDVKM. The CDR3 coding sequence is TGTGCCAGCAACCAGAGATGGCGGAACCCCTATGGCTACACCTTC. This sequence encodes CASNQRWRNPYGYTF.